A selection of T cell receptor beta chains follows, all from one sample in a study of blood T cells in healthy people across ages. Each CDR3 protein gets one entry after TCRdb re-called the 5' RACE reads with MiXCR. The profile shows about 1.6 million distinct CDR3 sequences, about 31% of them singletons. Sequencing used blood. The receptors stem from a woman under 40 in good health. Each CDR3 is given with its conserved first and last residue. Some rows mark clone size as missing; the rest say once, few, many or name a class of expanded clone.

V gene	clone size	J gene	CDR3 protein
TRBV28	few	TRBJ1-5	CASSRDRINQPQHF
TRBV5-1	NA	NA	CASSLYEREGEYEQYF
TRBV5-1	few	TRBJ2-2	CASSSTGAQRELFF
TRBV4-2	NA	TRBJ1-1	CASSYSDVQNTEAFF
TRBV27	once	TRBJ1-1	CASSLSSGWLAEAFF
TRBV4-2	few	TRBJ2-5	CASSQLSEEGTQYF
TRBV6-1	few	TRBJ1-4	CATRGAYLNEKLFF
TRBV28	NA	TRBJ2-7	CASRDRASEQYF
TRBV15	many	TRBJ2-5	CATSDRGQETQYF
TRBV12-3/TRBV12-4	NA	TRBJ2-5	CASSWIAGGVETQYF
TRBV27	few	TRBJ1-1	CASSFLVGNADTEAFF
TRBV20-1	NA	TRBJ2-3	CSAKTGLANTDTQYF
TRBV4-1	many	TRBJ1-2	CASSHLGPRGYGYTF
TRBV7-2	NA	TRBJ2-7	CASSFNSGGEQYF
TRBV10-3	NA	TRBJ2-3	CAISESSRSGSQYF
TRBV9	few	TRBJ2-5	CASSVGASDNQETQYF
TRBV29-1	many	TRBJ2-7	CSSSDPYPPYEQYF
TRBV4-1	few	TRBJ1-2	CASSQGVAGVSYGYTF
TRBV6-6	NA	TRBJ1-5	CASSSRDGNQPQHF
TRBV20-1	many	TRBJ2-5	CSARDAGRGQETQYF
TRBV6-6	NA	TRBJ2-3	CASSSTSFTDTQYF
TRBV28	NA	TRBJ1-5	CASSALRPQHF
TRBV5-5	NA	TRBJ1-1	CASSLVLGEAFF
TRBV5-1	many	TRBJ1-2	CASSPTGGGSYGYTF
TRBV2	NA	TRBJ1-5	CASSERTGTNQPQHF
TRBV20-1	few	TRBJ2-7	CSAAGGNGYEQYF
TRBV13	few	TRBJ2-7	CASSLMGGLAAYEQYF
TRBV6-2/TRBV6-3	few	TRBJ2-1	CASRLGMEETQFF
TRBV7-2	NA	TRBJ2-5	CASSLRAGPYQETQYF
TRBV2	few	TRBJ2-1	CASSFKPLQSSYNEQFF
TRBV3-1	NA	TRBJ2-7	CASSQGTSGREQYF
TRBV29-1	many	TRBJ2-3	CSVGGGTDTQYF
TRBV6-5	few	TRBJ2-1	CASMRGQSEQFF
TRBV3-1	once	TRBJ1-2	CASSQDTAGQGYFYGYTF
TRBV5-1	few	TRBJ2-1	CASSLAGSHYNEQFF
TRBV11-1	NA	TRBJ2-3	CASSPRQISTDTQYF
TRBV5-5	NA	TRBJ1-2	CASTYRRGTGDGYTF
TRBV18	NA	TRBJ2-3	CASSPETGWTDTQYF
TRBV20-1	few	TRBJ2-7	CSARVSGIGEQYF
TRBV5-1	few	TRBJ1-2	CASSLAGRGDGYTF
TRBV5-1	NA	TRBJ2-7	CASSLAHLTYEQYF
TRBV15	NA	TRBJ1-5	CAASAGGASGNQPQHF
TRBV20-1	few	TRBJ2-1	CSAWDFTYNEQFF
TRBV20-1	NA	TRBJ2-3	CSANLFRGFSTDTQYF
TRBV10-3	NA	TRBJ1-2	CATRTADSYGHTF
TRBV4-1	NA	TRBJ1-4	CASSHVGGADNEKLFF
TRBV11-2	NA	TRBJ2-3	CASSPRFGDTQYF
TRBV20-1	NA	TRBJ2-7	CSARTTYEQYF
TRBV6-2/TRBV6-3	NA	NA	CAGSPGTDYEQYF
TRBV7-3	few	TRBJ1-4	CASSPRTGVEEKLFF
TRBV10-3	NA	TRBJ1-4	CAISESSGILNEKLFF
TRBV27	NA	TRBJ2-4	CASSLSRGTSGINIQYF
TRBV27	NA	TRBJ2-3	CASSLPGASPDTQYF
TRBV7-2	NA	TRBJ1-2	CASSSIVQAGGYTF
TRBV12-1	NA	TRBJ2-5	CASSYAKETQYF
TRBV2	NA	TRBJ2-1	CASSVPGGSSYNEQFF
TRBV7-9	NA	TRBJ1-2	CASSRTGSTLGTDGYTF
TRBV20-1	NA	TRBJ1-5	CSAGGGSSSYSNQPQHF
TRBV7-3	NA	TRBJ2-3	CASSLIPSGSTDTQYF
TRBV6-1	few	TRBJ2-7	CASSEREAVKQYF